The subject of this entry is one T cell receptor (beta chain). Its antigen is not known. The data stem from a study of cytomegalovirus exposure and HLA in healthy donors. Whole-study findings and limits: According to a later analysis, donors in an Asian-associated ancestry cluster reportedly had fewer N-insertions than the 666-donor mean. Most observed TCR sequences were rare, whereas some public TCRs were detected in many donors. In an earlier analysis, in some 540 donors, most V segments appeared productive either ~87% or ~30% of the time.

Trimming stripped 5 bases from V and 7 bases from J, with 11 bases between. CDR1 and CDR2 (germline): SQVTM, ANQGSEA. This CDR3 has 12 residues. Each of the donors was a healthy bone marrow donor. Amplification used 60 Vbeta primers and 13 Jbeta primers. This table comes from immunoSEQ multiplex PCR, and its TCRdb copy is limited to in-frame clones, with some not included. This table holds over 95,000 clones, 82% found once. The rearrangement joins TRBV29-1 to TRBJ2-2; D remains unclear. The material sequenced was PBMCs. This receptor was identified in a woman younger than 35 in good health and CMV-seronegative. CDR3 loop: CSVLEVGGELFF. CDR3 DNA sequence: TGCAGCGTTCTAGAAGTGGGCGGGGAGCTGTTTTTT.